This passage covers 12 T cell receptor beta chains from one sample sequenced in a study of blood T cell repertoires in COVID-19. Assay: immunoSEQ multiplex PCR; the TCRdb copy retains only in-frame clones and omits some. The repertoire consists of about 68,000 clones, with about 82% occurring once and the leading ten covering less than 30%. What was sequenced was peripheral blood. These receptors all come from a man in his fifties or sixties with acute or convalescent COVID-19.

The V call is TRBV5-1, the J call TRBJ1-6; TRBD1 matches at 9 bases. The V gene's germline CDR1 is SGHRS and CDR2 YFSETQ. The length of the CDR3 is 15 residues. V was pared by 2 bases and J by 10 bases, with 7 bases of the junction left unmatched. CDR3 residues: CASSLDTGGGSPLHF. The CDR3, as DNA: TGCGCCAGCAGCTTAGATACAGGGGGCGGCTCACCCCTCCACTTT.

The chain links TRBV18 to TRBJ2-7; D is unresolved. CDR1 and CDR2 (germline): KGHSH, LQKENI. Trimming took 3 bases from V and 0 from J, leaving 9 bases between them. The CDR3 has 14 amino acids. CDR3 nucleotides: TGTGCCAGCTCACCTGATTTCGGCTCCTACGAGCAGTACGTC. Protein: CASSPDFGSYEQYV.

The rearrangement joins TRBV2 to TRBJ2-7; 10 bases fit TRBD2. Germline V gives CDR1 SNHLY, CDR2 FYNNEI. CDR3 length equals 17 residues. V shed 5 bases, J shed 6 bases, and the junction held 16 bases outside the gene matches. The CDR3 coding sequence is TGTGCCAGCAGTCTAGCGGGGGCCCTGGGAGGGATCGCCGAGCAGTACGTC. Translated: CASSLAGALGGIAEQYV.

The CDR3 region has the DNA TGTGCCACCAGCAGACCAGATGTCGCATATGGCTACACCTTC. This translates into CATSRPDVAYGYTF. The chain couples TRBV15 to TRBJ1-2, with D hard to call. The CDR3 has 14 residues. The ends were cut back, 2 bases at V and 5 bases at J, with 12 bases in the middle. Germline loops: CDR1 LNHNV, CDR2 YYDKDF (reference sequence). Full variable domain (remainder filled in from reference TRBV15 and TRBJ1-2): DAMVIQNPRYQVTQFGKPVTLSCSQTLNHNVMYWYQQKSSQAPKLLFHYYDKDFNNEADTPDNFQSRRPNTSFCFLDIRSPGLGDTAMYLCATSRPDVAYGYTFGSGTRLTVV.

The rearrangement uses TRBV7-9 and TRBJ2-7, with a tentative D call TRBD1 (6 bases). The germline V gene has CDR1 SEHNR and CDR2 FQNEAQ (reference sequence). Trimming cost V 5 bases and J 3 bases, with 11 bases left between them. This CDR3 spans 13 amino acids. CDR3 loop: CASSPRGSYEQYF. The CDR3 nucleotides are TGTGCCAGCAGCCCGAGGGGGAGCTACGAGCAGTACTTC.

This chain joins TRBV18 and TRBJ1-2, with D possibly being TRBD1 (6 bases). The ends were cut back, 1 base at V and 4 bases at J, with 10 bases in the middle. The CDR3 has 14 residues. Germline V lookup: CDR1 KGHSH, CDR2 LQKENI. This CDR3 is CASSPQDSTYGYTF. CDR3 nucleotide sequence: TGTGCCAGCTCACCACAGGACAGCACCTATGGCTACACCTTC.

The chain recombines TRBV15 with TRBJ2-7; tentative D call: TRBD2 (6 bases). The CDR3 consists of 13 residues. V was cut by 1 base and J by 8 bases, with 12 bases left in between. CDR1 is LNHNV, CDR2 YYDKDF, per germline (reference sequence). The CDR3 DNA sequence: TGTGCCACCAGCAGAGGGGGGACTCGGCAGCAGTACTTC. This codes for CATSRGGTRQQYF.

V gene TRBV5-8 combines with J gene TRBJ2-2; D is possibly TRBD1 (6 bases). The CDR3 consists of 19 residues. Trimming removed 2 bases from V and 1 base from J, with 21 bases in between. Germline V gives CDR1 SGHTS, CDR2 YDEGEE. The CDR3, as DNA: TGTGCCAGCAGCTTCCCGGGCCGTTGGACAGAATTGAACACCGGGGAGCTGTTTTTT. The encoded protein is CASSFPGRWTELNTGELFF.

The chain employs TRBV5-1 and TRBJ1-6; D gene uncertain. V dropped 0 bases and J dropped 8 bases, with 6 bases sitting between them. Germline V gene sequence: CDR1 SGHRS, CDR2 YFSETQ. This CDR3 is built from 13 residues. The CDR3 DNA reads as TGCGCCAGCAGCTTGGCCGAGGATTCACCCCTCCACTTT. It translates to CASSLAEDSPLHF. Full variable domain (rest looked up from reference TRBV5-1 and TRBJ1-6): KAGVTQTPRYLIKTRGQQVTLSCSPISGHRSVSWYQQTPGQGLQFLFEYFSETQRNKGNFPGRFSGRQFSNSRSEMNVSTLELGDSALYLCASSLAEDSPLHFGNGTRLTVT.

V is TRBV5-6 and J is TRBJ2-1; D is undetermined. Deletions cut 6 bases from V and 9 bases from J, with 7 bases between. Germline V CDR1 and CDR2: SGHDT, YYEEEE. The CDR3 spans 10 residues. The CDR3 loop reads CASKYGEQFF. The CDR3 coding sequence is TGTGCCAGCAAGTACGGTGAGCAGTTCTTC.

V usage is TRBV27 and J usage is TRBJ2-5; D gene ambiguous. Per germline, CDR1 MNHEY and CDR2 SMNVEV (reference sequence). This CDR3 is 13 amino acids long. Trimming took off 5 bases at V and 4 bases at J, with 11 bases between the two ends. The CDR3 is CASSTQLGETQYF. The CDR3 bases are TGTGCCAGCAGTACCCAACTTGGAGAGACCCAGTACTTC.

The rearrangement links TRBV10-1 to TRBJ2-5, with D perhaps matching TRBD2 (5 bases). The germline V gene has CDR1 WNHNN and CDR2 SYGVQD (reference sequence). The CDR3 loop spans 18 amino acids. Trimming stripped 6 bases from V and 5 bases from J, with 28 bases between. CDR3 in DNA: TGCGCCAGCAGCTCCGGCCGGGTGGGCGAAAAAGCGGCGGAGACCCAGTACTTC. This translates into CASSSGRVGEKAAETQYF.